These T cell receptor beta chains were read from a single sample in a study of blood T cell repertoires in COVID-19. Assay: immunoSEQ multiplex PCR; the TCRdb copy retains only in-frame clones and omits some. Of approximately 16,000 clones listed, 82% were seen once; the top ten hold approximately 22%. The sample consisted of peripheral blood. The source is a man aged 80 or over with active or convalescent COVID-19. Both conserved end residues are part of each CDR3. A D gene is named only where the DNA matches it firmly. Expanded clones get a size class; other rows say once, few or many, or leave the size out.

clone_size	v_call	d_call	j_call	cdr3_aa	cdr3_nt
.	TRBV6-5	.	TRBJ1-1	CASSNRVGTTEAFF	TGTGCCAGCAGTAACAGGGTCGGGACCACTGAAGCTTTCTTT
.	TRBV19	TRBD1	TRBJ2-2	CASSIIGRGQTGELFF	TGTGCCAGTAGTATAATCGGCAGGGGGCAAACCGGGGAGCTGTTTTTT
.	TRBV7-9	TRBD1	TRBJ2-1	CASRQGGEQFF	TGTGCCAGCAGACAGGGGGGTGAGCAGTTCTTC
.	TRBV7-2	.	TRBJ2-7	CASSDRTGIISGQYF	TGTGCCAGCAGCGACAGAACAGGGATTATCAGTGGGCAGTACTTC
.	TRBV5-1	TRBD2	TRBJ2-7	CASSLQLAGGSYEQYF	TGCGCCAGCAGCTTACAACTAGCGGGGGGATCCTACGAGCAGTACTTC
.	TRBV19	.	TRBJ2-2	CASSISGTGELFF	TGTGCCAGTAGTATAAGCGGCACCGGGGAGCTGTTTTTT
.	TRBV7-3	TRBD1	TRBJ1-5	CASSVQGYQPQHF	TGTGCCAGCAGCGTACAGGGGTACCAGCCCCAGCATTTT
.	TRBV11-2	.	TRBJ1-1	CASLGAGNTEAFF	TGTGCCAGCCTGGGGGCAGGAAACACTGAAGCTTTCTTT
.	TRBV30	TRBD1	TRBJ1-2	CAWSVYRGANYGYTF	TGTGCCTGGAGTGTTTACAGGGGGGCTAACTATGGCTACACCTTC
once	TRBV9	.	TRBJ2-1	CASSVDGGYNEQFF	TGTGCCAGCAGCGTAGACGGGGGTTACAATGAGCAGTTCTTC
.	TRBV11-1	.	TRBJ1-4	CASSDLQGFEKLFF	TGTGCCAGCAGTGACTTGCAGGGATTTGAAAAACTGTTTTTT
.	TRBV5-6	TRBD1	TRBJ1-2	CASTDPPEDRDPNYGYTF	TGTGCCAGCACCGATCCCCCCGAGGACAGGGACCCTAACTATGGCTACACCTTC
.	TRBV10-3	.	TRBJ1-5	CAISEEIYSNQPQHF	TGTGCCATCAGTGAGGAGATCTATAGCAATCAGCCCCAGCATTTT
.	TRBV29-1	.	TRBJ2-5	CSVDRDGTQYF	TGCAGCGTTGACAGGGATGGGACCCAGTACTTC
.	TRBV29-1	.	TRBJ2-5	CSAPFRSLAREVQYF	TGCAGCGCCCCATTTAGGAGTCTGGCCCGAGAGGTCCAGTACTTC
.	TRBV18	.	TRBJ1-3	CASSPPSFVSGNTIYF	TGTGCCAGCTCACCACCGTCCTTTGTCTCTGGAAACACCATATATTTT
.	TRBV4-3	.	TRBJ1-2	CASSQAQGIGYGYTF	TGCGCCAGCAGCCAAGCACAGGGTATTGGCTATGGCTACACCTTC
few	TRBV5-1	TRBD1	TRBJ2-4	CASSFTGAVGIQYF	TGCGCCAGCAGCTTTACAGGGGCGGTCGGCATTCAGTACTTC
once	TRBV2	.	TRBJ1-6	CASRGGRSYNSPLHF	TGTGCCAGCAGGGGAGGCAGATCCTATAATTCACCCCTCCACTTT
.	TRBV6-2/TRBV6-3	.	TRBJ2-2	CASSPSFDTGELFF	TGTGCCAGCAGCCCCTCCTTTGACACCGGGGAGCTGTTTTTT
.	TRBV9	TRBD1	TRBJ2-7	CASSVTGGSGEQYF	TGTGCCAGCAGCGTGACAGGGGGCTCGGGCGAGCAGTACTTC
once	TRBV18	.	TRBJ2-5	CASSPAGNQETQYF	TGTGCCAGCTCACCAGCAGGGAACCAAGAGACCCAGTACTTC
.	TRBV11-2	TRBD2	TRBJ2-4	CASSLVGGNKNIQYF	TGTGCCAGCAGCTTAGTGGGAGGGAACAAAAACATTCAGTACTTC
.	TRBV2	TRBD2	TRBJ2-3	CASSETSGGTDTQYF	TGTGCCAGCAGCGAGACTAGCGGGGGGACAGATACGCAGTATTTT
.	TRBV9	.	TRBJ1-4	CASSVASGEGEKLFF	TGTGCCAGCAGCGTAGCGTCGGGGGAAGGTGAAAAACTGTTTTTT
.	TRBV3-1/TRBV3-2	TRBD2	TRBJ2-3	CASSPPQAGGGDTQYF	TGTGCCAGCAGCCCCCCTCAAGCGGGGGGAGGAGATACGCAGTATTTT
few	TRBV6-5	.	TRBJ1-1	CASSYQGIMNTEAFF	TGTGCCAGCAGTTATCAGGGGATCATGAACACTGAAGCTTTCTTT
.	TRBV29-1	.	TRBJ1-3	CSVRWGVTGNTIYF	TGCAGCGTGAGGTGGGGCGTGACTGGAAACACCATATATTTT
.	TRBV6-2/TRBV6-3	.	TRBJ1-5	CASSTGLIQPQHF	TGTGCCAGCAGCACAGGGTTAATTCAGCCCCAGCATTTT
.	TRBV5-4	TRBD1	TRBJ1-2	CASSLGQGVNYGYTF	TGTGCCAGCAGCTTGGGACAGGGGGTAAACTATGGCTACACCTTC
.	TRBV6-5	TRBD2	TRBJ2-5	CASSSTTSGQETQYF	TGTGCCAGCAGTTCCACGACTAGCGGCCAAGAGACCCAGTACTTC
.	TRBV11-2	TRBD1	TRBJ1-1	CASSTVQGGTEAFF	TGTGCCAGCAGCACCGTCCAGGGGGGTACTGAAGCTTTCTTT
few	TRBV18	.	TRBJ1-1	CASSLQATNTEAFF	TGTGCCAGCTCCCTACAGGCGACGAACACTGAAGCTTTCTTT
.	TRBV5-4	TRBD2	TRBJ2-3	CASSSGLADTDTQYF	TGTGCCAGCAGCTCGGGACTAGCGGACACAGATACGCAGTATTTT
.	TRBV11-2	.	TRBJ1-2	CASSRIQGREGYTF	TGTGCCAGCAGCCGAATCCAAGGCAGGGAAGGCTACACCTTC
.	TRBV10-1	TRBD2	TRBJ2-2	CASSDPRGGTSTGELFF	TGCGCCAGCAGTGATCCGCGGGGGGGCACCAGCACCGGGGAGCTGTTTTTT
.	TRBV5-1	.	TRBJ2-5	CASSLRETQYF	TGCGCCAGCAGCTTGCGGGAGACCCAGTACTTC